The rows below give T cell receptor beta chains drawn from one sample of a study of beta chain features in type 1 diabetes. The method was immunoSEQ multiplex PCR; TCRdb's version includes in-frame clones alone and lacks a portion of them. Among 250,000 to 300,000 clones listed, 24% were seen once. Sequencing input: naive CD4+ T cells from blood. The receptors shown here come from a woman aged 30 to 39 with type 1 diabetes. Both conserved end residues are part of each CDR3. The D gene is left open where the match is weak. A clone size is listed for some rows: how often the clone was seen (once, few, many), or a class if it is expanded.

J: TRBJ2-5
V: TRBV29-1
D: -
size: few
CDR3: CSVRAAGETQYF
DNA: TGCAGCGTTAGGGCGGCGGGGGAGACCCAGTACTTC

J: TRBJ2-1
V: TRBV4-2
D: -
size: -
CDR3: CASSQVAAEYDEQFF
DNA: TGTGCCAGCAGCCAAGTAGCGGCAGAATACGATGAGCAGTTCTTC

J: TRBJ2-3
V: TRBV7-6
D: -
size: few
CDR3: CASSSLLGGATDTQYF
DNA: TGTGCCAGCAGCTCCCTTTTAGGCGGAGCTACAGATACGCAGTATTTT

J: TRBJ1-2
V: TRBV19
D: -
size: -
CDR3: CASSIVPGGYGYTF
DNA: TGTGCCAGTAGTATAGTACCGGGTGGCTATGGCTACACCTTC

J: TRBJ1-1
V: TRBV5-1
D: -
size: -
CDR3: CASYRTENTEAFF
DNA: TGCGCCAGTTACCGGACAGAGAACACTGAAGCTTTCTTT

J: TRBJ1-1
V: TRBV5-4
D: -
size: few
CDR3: CASRSGGGMNTEAFF
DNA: TGTGCCAGCAGGTCGGGAGGGGGGATGAACACTGAAGCTTTCTTT

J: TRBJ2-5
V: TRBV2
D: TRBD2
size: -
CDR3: CASSVGRDGETQYF
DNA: TGTGCCAGCAGTGTCGGGAGGGATGGAGAGACCCAGTACTTC

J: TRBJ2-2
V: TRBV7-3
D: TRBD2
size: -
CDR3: CASSQLTGGTGELFF
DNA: TGTGCCAGCAGCCAACTAACCGGGGGGACCGGGGAGCTGTTTTTT

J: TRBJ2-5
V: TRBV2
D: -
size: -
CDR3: CASGGAPAGTQYF
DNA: TGTGCCAGCGGGGGGGCCCCTGCCGGGACCCAGTACTTC

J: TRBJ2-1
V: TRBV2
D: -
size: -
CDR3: CASSVRLAPTHEQFF
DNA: TGTGCCAGCAGTGTGAGGTTAGCCCCTACACATGAGCAGTTCTTC

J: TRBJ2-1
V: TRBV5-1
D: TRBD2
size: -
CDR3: CASSRPSGRVNNEQFF
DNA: TGCGCCAGCAGCCGTCCTAGCGGGAGGGTAAACAATGAGCAGTTCTTC

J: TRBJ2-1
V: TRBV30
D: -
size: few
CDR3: CAWSVLAPHNEQFF
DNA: TGTGCCTGGAGTGTACTAGCTCCCCACAATGAGCAGTTCTTC

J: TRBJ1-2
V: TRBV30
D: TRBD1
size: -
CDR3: CAGGTVNGYTF
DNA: TGTGCCGGGGGGACAGTTAATGGCTACACCTTC

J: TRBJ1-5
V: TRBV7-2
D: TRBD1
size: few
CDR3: CASSFRVSGTGGQPQHF
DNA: TGTGCCAGCAGCTTCAGAGTCTCCGGGACAGGGGGTCAGCCCCAGCATTTT

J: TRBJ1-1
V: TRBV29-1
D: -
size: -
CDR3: CSETAVDTEAFF
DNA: TGCAGCGAGACAGCCGTGGACACTGAAGCTTTCTTT

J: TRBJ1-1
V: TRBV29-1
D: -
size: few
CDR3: CSAASGEAFF
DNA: TGCAGCGCTGCCTCAGGGGAAGCTTTCTTT

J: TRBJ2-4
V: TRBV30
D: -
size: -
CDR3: CAWSVRGNFLAKNIQYF
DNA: TGTGCCTGGAGTGTACGAGGGAACTTTCTAGCCAAAAACATTCAGTACTTC

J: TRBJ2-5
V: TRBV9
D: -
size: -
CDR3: CASSSRALGERETQYF
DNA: TGTGCCAGCAGCTCCCGGGCCCTCGGGGAGCGAGAGACCCAGTACTTC

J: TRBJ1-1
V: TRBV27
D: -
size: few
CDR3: CASSHRVGFTEAFF
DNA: TGTGCCAGCAGTCACAGGGTAGGTTTCACTGAAGCTTTCTTT

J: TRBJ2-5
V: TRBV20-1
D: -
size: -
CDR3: CSARLPETQYF
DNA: TGCAGTGCTAGACTACCAGAGACCCAGTACTTC

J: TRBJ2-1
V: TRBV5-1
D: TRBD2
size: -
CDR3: CASSPEGLDGEQFF
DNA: TGCGCCAGCAGCCCGGAGGGACTAGACGGTGAGCAGTTCTTC

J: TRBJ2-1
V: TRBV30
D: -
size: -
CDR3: CAWSVIGNEQFF
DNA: TGTGCCTGGAGTGTTATCGGGAATGAGCAGTTCTTC

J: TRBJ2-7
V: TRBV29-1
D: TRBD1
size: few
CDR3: CSVLKDRDEQYF
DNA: TGCAGCGTCCTAAAGGACAGGGACGAGCAGTACTTC

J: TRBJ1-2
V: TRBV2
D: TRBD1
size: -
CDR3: CASLQGNYGYTF
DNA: TGTGCATCGCTACAGGGGAACTATGGCTACACCTTC

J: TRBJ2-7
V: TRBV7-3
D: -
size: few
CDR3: CASSASWGEAYEQYF
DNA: TGTGCCAGCAGCGCCAGTTGGGGGGAGGCCTACGAGCAGTACTTC

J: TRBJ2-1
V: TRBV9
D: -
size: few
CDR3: CASSPAEGSYNEQFF
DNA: TGTGCCAGCAGCCCCGCGGAGGGCTCCTACAATGAGCAGTTCTTC

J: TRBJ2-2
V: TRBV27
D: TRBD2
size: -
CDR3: CASSHGLAGAPGELFF
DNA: TGTGCCAGCAGTCATGGACTAGCGGGAGCTCCCGGGGAGCTGTTTTTT

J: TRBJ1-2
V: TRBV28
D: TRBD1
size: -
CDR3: CASRDGQGDGYTF
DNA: TGTGCCAGCAGGGATGGACAGGGGGATGGCTACACCTTC

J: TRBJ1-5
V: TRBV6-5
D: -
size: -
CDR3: CASSRGQMNQPQHF
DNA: TGTGCCAGCAGTCGCGGACAGATGAATCAGCCCCAGCATTTT

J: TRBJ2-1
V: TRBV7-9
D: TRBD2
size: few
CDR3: CASSPASGQYNEQFF
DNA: TGTGCCAGCAGCCCTGCTAGCGGCCAATACAATGAGCAGTTCTTC

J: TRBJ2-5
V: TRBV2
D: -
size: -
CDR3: CASSARVGVETQYF
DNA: TGTGCCAGCAGTGCAAGGGTGGGAGTAGAGACCCAGTACTTC

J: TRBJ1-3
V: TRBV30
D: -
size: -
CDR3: CAWSVGNTIYF
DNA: TGTGCCTGGAGCGTGGGAAACACCATATATTTT

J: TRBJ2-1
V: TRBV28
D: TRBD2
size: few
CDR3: CASFGVGRPSYNEQFF
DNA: TGTGCCAGCTTTGGGGTCGGGAGGCCCTCCTACAATGAGCAGTTCTTC

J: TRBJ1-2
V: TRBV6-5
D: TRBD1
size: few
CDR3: CASSSDRGSSYGYTF
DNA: TGTGCCAGCAGTTCCGACAGGGGTAGTAGCTATGGCTACACCTTC

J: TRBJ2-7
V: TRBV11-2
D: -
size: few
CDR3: CASSQQGYEQYF
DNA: TGTGCCAGCAGTCAACAGGGCTACGAGCAGTACTTC

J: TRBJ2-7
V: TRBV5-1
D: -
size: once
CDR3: CASSGRASYEQYF
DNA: TGCGCCAGCAGCGGCAGGGCTTCCTACGAGCAGTACTTC

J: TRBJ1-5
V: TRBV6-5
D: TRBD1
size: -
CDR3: CASSQQGHQPQHF
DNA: TGTGCCAGCAGTCAACAGGGGCATCAGCCCCAGCATTTT

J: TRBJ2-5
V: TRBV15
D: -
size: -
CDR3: CATSRDLSAGRETQYF
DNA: TGTGCCACCAGCAGAGACCTGAGTGCGGGAAGAGAGACCCAGTACTTC

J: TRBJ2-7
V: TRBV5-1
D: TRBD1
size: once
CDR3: CASSLEGTGGLEQYF
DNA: TGCGCCAGCAGCTTGGAAGGGACAGGGGGCTTAGAGCAGTACTTC

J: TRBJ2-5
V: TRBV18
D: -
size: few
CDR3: CASSDQGRKTQYF
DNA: TGTGCCAGCTCAGACCAGGGGCGGAAGACCCAGTACTTC

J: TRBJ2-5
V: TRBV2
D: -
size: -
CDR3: CASRPQEIKETQYF
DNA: TGTGCCAGCAGACCACAGGAGATTAAAGAGACCCAGTACTTC

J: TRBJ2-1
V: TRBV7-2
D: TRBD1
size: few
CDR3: CASSLGQGSYNEQFF
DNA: TGTGCCAGCAGCTTAGGACAGGGGTCCTACAATGAGCAGTTCTTC

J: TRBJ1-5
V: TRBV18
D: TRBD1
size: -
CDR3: CASSPQTGTDGQPQHF
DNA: TGTGCCAGCTCACCACAGACAGGGACGGATGGACAGCCCCAGCATTTT